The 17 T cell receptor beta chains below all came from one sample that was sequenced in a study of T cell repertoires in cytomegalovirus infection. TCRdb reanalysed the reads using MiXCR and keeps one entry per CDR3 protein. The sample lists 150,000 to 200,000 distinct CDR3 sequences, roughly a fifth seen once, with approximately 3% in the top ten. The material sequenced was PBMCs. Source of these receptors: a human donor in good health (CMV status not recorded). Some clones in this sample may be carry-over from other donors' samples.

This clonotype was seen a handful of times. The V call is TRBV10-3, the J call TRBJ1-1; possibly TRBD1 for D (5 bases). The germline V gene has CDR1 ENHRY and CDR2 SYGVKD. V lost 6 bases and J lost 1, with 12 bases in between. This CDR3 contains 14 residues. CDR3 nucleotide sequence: TGTGCCATCAGGAGGGACTTTACGAACACTGAAGCTTTCTTT. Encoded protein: CAIRRDFTNTEAFF.

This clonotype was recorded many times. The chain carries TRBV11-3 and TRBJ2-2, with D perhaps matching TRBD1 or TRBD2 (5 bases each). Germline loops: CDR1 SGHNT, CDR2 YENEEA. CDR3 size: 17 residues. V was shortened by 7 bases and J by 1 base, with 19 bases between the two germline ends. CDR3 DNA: TGTGCCAGCACAACACCCCCCGGGACCGAGAACACCGGGGAGCTGTTTTTT. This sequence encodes CASTTPPGTENTGELFF.

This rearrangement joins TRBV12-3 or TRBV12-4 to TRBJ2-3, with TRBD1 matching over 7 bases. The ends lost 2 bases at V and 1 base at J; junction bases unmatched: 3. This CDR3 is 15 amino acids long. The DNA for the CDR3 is TGTGCCAGCAGTTTAATGCAGGGGGGCACAGATACGCAGTATTTT. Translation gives CASSLMQGGTDTQYF.

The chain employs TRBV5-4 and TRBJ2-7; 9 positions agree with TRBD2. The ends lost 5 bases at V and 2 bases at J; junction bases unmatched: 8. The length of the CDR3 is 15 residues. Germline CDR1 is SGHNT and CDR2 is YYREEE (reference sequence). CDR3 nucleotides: TGTGCCAGCAGTCAACAGCGGGGGGCGACCTACGAGCAGTACTTC. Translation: CASSQQRGATYEQYF.

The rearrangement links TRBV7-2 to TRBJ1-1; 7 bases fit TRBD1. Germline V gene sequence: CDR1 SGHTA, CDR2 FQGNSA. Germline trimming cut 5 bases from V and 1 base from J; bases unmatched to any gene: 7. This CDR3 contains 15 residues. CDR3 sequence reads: CASSSSGTANTEAFF. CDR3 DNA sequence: TGTGCCAGCAGCAGCTCCGGGACAGCGAACACTGAAGCTTTCTTT.

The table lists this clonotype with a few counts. The CDR3 nucleotides are TGTGCCAGCAGTGATAGAGAGGGGACCTATGGCTACACCTTC. It codes for CASSDREGTYGYTF. The chain joins TRBV6-5 to TRBJ1-2; TRBD1 might be the D (5 bases). CDR1 and CDR2 from the germline V gene are MNHEY and SVGAGI. Trimming stripped 5 bases from V and 4 bases from J, with 14 bases between. There are 14 residues in the CDR3.

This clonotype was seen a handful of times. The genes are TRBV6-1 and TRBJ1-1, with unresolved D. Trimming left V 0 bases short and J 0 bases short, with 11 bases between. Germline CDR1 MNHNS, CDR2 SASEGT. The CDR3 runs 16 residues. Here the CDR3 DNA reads TGTGCCAGCAGTGAAGCCGCAGGAAGGATGAACACTGAAGCTTTCTTT. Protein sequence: CASSEAAGRMNTEAFF.

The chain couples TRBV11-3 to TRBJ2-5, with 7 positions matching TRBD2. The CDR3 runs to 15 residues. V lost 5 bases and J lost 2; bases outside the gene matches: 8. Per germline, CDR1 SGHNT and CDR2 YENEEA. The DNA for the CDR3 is TGTGCCAGCAGCGCCTCGGGACTACCACAAGAGACCCAGTACTTC. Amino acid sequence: CASSASGLPQETQYF.

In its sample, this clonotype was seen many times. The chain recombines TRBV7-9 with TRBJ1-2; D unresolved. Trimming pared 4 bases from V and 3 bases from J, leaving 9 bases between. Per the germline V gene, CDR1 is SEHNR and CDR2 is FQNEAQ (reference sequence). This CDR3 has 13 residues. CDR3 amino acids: CASSYNGDYGYTF. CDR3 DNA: TGTGCCAGCAGCTACAACGGGGACTATGGCTACACCTTC.

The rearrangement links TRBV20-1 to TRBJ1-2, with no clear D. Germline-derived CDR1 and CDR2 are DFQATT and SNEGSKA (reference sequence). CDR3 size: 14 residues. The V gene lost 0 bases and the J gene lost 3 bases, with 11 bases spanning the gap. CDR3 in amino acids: CSARDPSEDYGYTF. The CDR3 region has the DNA TGCAGTGCTAGAGATCCCTCGGAGGACTATGGCTACACCTTC.

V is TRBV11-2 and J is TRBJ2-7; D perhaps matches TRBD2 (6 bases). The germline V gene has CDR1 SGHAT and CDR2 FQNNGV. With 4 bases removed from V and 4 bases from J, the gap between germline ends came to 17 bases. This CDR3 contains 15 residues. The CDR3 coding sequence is TGTGCCAGCAGCTCGGGCGGGGCGGCACATTACGAGCAGTACTTC. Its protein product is CASSSGGAAHYEQYF. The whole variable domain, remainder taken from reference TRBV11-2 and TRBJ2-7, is EAGVAQSPRYKIIEKRQSVAFWCNPISGHATLYWYQQILGQGPKLLIQFQNNGVVDDSQLPKDRFSAERLKGVDSTLKIQPAKLEDSAVYLCASSSGGAAHYEQYFGPGTRLTVT.

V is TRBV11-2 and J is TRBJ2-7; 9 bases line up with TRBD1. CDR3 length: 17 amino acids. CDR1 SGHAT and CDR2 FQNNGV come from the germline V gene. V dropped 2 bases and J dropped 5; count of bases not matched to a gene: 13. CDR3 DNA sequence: TGTGCCAGCAGCTTAACCGGGACAGGGCGAATTTCCCACGAGCAGTACTTC. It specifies CASSLTGTGRISHEQYF.

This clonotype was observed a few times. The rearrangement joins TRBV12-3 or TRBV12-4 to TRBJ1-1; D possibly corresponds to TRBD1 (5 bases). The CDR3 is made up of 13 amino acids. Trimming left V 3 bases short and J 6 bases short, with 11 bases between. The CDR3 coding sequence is TGTGCCAGCAGTTTTAGGCAGGGCGCTGAAGCTTTCTTT. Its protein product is CASSFRQGAEAFF.

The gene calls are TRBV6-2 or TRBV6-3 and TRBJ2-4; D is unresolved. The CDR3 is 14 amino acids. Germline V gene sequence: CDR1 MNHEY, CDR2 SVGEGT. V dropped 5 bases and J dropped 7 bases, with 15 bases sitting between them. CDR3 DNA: TGTGCCAGCAGTGAGATCGGTGGGTGGAACATTCAGTACTTC. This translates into CASSEIGGWNIQYF.

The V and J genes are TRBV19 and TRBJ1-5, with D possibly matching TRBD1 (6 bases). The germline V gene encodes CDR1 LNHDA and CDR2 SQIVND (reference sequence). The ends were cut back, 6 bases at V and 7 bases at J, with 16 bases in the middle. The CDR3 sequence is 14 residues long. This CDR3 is CASSTDSGGQPQHF. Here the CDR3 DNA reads TGTGCCAGTAGCACGGACAGCGGAGGGCAGCCCCAGCATTTT.

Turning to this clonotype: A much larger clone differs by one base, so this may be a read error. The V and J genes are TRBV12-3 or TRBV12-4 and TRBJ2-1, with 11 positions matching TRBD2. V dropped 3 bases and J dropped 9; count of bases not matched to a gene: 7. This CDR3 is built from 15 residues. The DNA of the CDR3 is TGTGCCAGCAGTTTGACTAGCGGGAATCATGGTGAGCAGTTCTTC. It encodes CASSLTSGNHGEQFF.

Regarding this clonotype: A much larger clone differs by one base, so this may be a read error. This CDR3 reads CASSQRDTLYTVELFF. CDR3 nucleotides: TGTGCCAGCAGCCAGCGGGACACGTTATACACCGTGGAGCTGTTTTTT. The chain carries TRBV2 and TRBJ2-2; D may be TRBD2 (7 bases). This CDR3 has 16 amino acids. Looked up from germline, CDR1 is SNHLY and CDR2 is FYNNEI.